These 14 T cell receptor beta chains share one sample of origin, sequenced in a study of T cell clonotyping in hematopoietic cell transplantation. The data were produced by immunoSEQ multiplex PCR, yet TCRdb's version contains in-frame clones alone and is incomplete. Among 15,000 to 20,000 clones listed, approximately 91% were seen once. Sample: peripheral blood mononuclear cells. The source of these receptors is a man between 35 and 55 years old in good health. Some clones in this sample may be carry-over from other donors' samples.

The CDR3 nucleotides read TGTGCCAGCAGCTCGACAGGGCCTGGCTACACCTTC. Amino acid sequence: CASSSTGPGYTF. The gene calls are TRBV7-8 and TRBJ1-2; 7 nucleotides line up with TRBD1. V gave up 4 bases and J gave up 7 bases; unmatched junction bases: 3. CDR1 SGHVS and CDR2 FQNEAQ come from the germline V gene. This CDR3 has 12 residues.

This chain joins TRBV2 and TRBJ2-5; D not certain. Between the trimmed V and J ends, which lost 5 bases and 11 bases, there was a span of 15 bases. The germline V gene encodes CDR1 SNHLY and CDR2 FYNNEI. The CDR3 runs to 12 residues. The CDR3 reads CASSPGKGSQYF. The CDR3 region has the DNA TGTGCCAGCAGTCCAGGAAAAGGTAGTCAGTACTTC.

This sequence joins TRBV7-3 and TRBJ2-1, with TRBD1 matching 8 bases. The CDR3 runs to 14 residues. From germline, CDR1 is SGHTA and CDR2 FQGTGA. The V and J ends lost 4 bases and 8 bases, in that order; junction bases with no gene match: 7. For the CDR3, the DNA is TGTGCCAGCAGCTCCCGACAGGGGACGGATGAGCAGTTCTTC. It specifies CASSSRQGTDEQFF.

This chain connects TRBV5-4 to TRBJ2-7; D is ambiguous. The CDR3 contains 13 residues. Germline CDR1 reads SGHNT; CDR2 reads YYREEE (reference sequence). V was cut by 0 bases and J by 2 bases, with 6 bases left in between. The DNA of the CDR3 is TGTGCCAGCAGCTTGGGTGACGCCTACGAGCAGTACTTC. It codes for CASSLGDAYEQYF. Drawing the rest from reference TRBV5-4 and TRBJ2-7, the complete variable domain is ETGVTQSPTHLIKTRGQQVTLRCSSQSGHNTVSWYQQALGQGPQFIFQYYREEENGRGNFPPRFSGLQFPNYSSELNVNALELDDSALYLCASSLGDAYEQYFGPGTRLTVT.

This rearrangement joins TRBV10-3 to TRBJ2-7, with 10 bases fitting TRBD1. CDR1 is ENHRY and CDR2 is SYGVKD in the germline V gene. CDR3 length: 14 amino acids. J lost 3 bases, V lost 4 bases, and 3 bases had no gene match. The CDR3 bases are TGTGCCATCAGTGTAGGACAGGGGGGCTACGAGCAGTACTTC. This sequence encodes CAISVGQGGYEQYF.

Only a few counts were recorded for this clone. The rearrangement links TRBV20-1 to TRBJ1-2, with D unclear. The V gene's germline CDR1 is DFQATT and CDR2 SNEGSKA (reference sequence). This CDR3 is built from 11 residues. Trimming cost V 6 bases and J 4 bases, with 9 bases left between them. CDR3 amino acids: CSASDTYGYTF. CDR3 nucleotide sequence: TGCAGTGCCTCGGATACCTATGGCTACACCTTC.

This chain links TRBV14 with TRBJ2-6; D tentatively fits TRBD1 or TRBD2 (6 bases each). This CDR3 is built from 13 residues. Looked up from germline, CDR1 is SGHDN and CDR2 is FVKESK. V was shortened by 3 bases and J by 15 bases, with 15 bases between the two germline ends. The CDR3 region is CASSQSPGGALTF. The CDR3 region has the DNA TGTGCCAGCAGCCAGTCTCCCGGGGGCGCCCTGACTTTC.

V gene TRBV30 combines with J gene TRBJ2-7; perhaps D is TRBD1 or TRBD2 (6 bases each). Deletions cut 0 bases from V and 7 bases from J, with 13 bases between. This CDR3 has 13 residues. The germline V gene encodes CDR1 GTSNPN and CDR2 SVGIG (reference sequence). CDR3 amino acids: CAWSVEGGREQYF. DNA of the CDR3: TGTGCCTGGAGTGTGGAAGGGGGGAGAGAGCAGTACTTC. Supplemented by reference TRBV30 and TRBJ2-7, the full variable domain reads SQTIHQWPATLVQPVGSPLSLECTVEGTSNPNLYWYRQAAGRGLQLLFYSVGIGQISSEVPQNLSASRPQDRQFILSSKKLLLSDSGFYLCAWSVEGGREQYFGPGTRLTVT.

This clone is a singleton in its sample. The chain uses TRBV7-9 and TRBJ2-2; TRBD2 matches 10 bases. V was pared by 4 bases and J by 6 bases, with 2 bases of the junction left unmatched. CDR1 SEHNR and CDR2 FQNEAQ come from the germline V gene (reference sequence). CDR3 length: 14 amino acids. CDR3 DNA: TGTGCCAGCAGCTCACTAGCGGGGTCCGGGGAGCTGTTTTTT. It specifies CASSSLAGSGELFF.

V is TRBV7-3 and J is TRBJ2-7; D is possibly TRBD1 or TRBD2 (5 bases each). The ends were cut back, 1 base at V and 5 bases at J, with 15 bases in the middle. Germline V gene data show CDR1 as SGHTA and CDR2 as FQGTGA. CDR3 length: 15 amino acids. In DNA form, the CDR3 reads TGTGCCAGCAGCTTAAGTGGAGTTGGGGGACACGAGCAGTACTTC. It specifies CASSLSGVGGHEQYF.

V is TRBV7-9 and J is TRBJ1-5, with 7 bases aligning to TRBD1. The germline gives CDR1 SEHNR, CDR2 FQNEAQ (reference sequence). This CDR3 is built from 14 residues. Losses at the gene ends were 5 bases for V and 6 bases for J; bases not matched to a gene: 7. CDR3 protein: CASSHDRVGQPQHF. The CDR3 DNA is TGTGCCAGCAGCCACGACAGGGTTGGTCAGCCCCAGCATTTT.

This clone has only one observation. CDR3 sequence: CASSLARQGYGNTIYF. The CDR3 DNA follows: TGTGCCAGCAGCTTAGCGCGACAGGGTTATGGAAACACCATATATTTT. V usage is TRBV7-8 and J usage is TRBJ1-3, with 7 bases matching TRBD1. Trimming at V came to 0 bases and at J to 3 bases, leaving 5 bases not matched to a gene. Germline V gene sequence: CDR1 SGHVS, CDR2 FQNEAQ. The CDR3 runs to 16 residues.

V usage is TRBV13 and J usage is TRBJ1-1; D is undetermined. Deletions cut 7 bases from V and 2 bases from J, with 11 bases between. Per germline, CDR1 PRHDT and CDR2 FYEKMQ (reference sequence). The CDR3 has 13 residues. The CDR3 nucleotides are TGTGCCAGCACTTTAGGCGGAAACACTGAAGCTTTCTTT. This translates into CASTLGGNTEAFF.

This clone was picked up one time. The CDR3 DNA reads TGTGCCAGCAGCTCTTCGCCCGGACAGATCTACGAGCAGTACTTC. Translation: CASSSSPGQIYEQYF. The chain recombines TRBV9 with TRBJ2-7; D may be TRBD1 (6 bases). The CDR3 contains 15 residues. Germline V gives CDR1 SGDLS, CDR2 YYNGEE. Trimming left V 4 bases short and J 3 bases short, with 17 bases between. Based on the CDR3 plus reference TRBV9 and TRBJ2-7, the full variable domain is DSGVTQTPKHLITATGQRVTLRCSPRSGDLSVYWYQQSLDQGLQFLIQYYNGEERAKGNILERFSAQQFPDLHSELNLSSLELGDSALYFCASSSSPGQIYEQYFGPGTRLTVT.